This section outlines one TCR beta chain sequence together with its context. CDR1 SGHTA and CDR2 FQGNSA come from the germline V gene. The CDR3 is 15 residues long. V dropped 1 base and J dropped 6 bases, with 13 bases sitting between them. This entry is derived from a study of shared clonotypes between healthy human individuals. The method was immunoSEQ multiplex PCR; TCRdb's version includes in-frame clones alone and lacks a portion of them. The sample carries roughly 2.5 million clones, around nine tenths recorded once. The chain uses TRBV7-2 and TRBJ2-1, with D unresolved. The sample consisted of naive CD4+ T cells sorted from blood. As for subset: CD45RA+ positively selected. The receptor comes from a man aged 18 to 29 in good health. DNA for the CDR3: TGTGCCAGCAGCTTAGGATCCCTTGGACGCAATGAGCAGTTCTTC. Amino acids: CASSLGSLGRNEQFF.